This T cell receptor (beta chain) emerged from a study of immune evolution from preneoplasia to lung adenocarcinoma. The overall study: HLA loss of heterozygosity: about 7% AIS, about 15% MIA, over 30% ADC, none AAH.

Clones were sequenced by immunoSEQ multiplex PCR, and TCRdb holds only the in-frame ones, with some missing. Here the sample spans some 6,200 clones, approximately 83% being singletons. The CDR3 spans 14 residues. Material for sequencing was FFPE lung adenocarcinoma in situ tissue. The TCR comes from a donor older than 65 with lung adenocarcinoma. This sequence joins TRBV21-1 and TRBJ2-2; the table assigns TRBD1, which was not confirmed against the DNA. TRBV21-1 is tagged as a pseudogene. The CDR3 nucleotides read TGTGCCAGCAGCAACAGGGAAGACACCGGGGAGCTGTTTTTT. Protein: CASSNREDTGELFF.